This TCR beta chain was obtained from a study of early T cells in non-severe SARS-CoV-2 infection. At least ten counts were recorded for this clonotype. This CDR3 is built from 13 residues. Trimming pared 0 bases from V and 8 bases from J, leaving 12 bases between. Germline V gene lookup returns CDR1 DFQATT and CDR2 SNEGSKA (reference sequence). Unique molecular identifiers were attached to individual cDNA molecules. TCRdb reprocessed the 5' RACE reads with MiXCR, giving one entry per CDR3 protein. The sample has roughly 29,000 distinct CDR3 sequences; roughly 4.7% are singletons. The chain employs TRBV20-1 and TRBJ2-3; D tentatively fits TRBD1 or TRBD2 (5 bases each). What was sequenced was whole blood. The sequence came from an adult who was a healthcare worker with PCR-confirmed SARS-CoV-2 infection or an uninfected control (not recorded which). CDR3 in amino acids: CSARDRGRGTQYF. Here the CDR3 DNA reads TGCAGTGCTAGAGACCGGGGACGCGGTACGCAGTATTTT.